This is a list of T cell receptor beta chains from one sample in a study of blood T cell repertoires in COVID-19. Repertoires were generated with immunoSEQ multiplex PCR, while TCRdb's copy carries only in-frame clones and drops some. The data hold more than 85,000 clones, with less than 85% observed a single time. The specimen was peripheral blood. The receptors stem from a human donor in a cohort sampled during active COVID-19. CDR3s include the opening cysteine and the closing phenylalanine or tryptophan. A D gene is named only where the DNA matches it firmly. Clone size is given for some rows only: seen once, a few or many times, or a class if the clone is expanded.

v_call,clone_size,d_call,j_call,cdr3_aa,cdr3_nt
TRBV20-1,.,TRBD1,TRBJ1-1,CSARTGARAFF,TGCAGTGCTAGGACAGGGGCGCGAGCTTTCTTT
TRBV27,.,TRBD1,TRBJ2-3,CASSLGTGGGTDTQYF,TGTGCCAGCAGTCTCGGGACAGGGGGTGGTACAGATACGCAGTATTTT
TRBV12-3/TRBV12-4,once,.,TRBJ1-5,CASSPGEDQPQHF,TGTGCCAGCAGTCCCGGAGAAGATCAGCCCCAGCATTTT
TRBV24-1,.,.,TRBJ2-4,CATSAGLGNIQYF,TGTGCCACCAGTGCAGGGCTGGGGAACATTCAGTACTTC
TRBV5-1,.,TRBD1,TRBJ1-5,CASSPGQGSNQPQHF,TGCGCCAGCAGCCCAGGACAGGGAAGCAATCAGCCCCAGCATTTT
TRBV4-1,once,.,TRBJ2-3,CASSQQPPQMGATDTQYF,TGCGCCAGCAGCCAACAACCACCCCAAATGGGGGCTACAGATACGCAGTATTTT
TRBV29-1,.,.,TRBJ1-3,CSVAAGRSYSGNTIYF,TGCAGCGTCGCTGCGGGACGGAGCTACTCTGGAAACACCATATATTTT
TRBV7-8,.,TRBD2,TRBJ2-3,CASSLGRGTSSFFTDTQYF,TGTGCCAGCAGCTTAGGGAGAGGGACTAGCTCGTTTTTCACAGATACGCAGTATTTT
TRBV3-1/TRBV3-2,.,.,TRBJ2-3,CASSQEERDTQYF,TGTGCCAGCAGCCAAGAGGAGAGAGATACGCAGTATTTT
TRBV7-8,.,.,TRBJ2-3,CASSFGGDTQYF,TGTGCCAGCAGCTTCGGGGGAGATACGCAGTATTTT
TRBV28,many,.,TRBJ1-2,CASSLEGGIGGYTF,TGTGCCAGCAGTTTGGAGGGCGGGATAGGTGGCTACACCTTC
TRBV3-1/TRBV3-2,.,TRBD2,TRBJ2-1,CASSFHSGSSYNEQFF,TGTGCCAGCAGCTTCCATAGCGGGAGCTCCTACAATGAGCAGTTCTTC
TRBV6-5,.,.,TRBJ1-5,CASSPIPGEQPQHF,TGTGCCAGCAGTCCAATCCCAGGGGAACAGCCCCAGCATTTT
TRBV7-2,.,.,TRBJ1-2,CASSLQQGYGYTF,TGTGCCAGCAGCTTGCAGCAGGGGTATGGCTACACCTTC
TRBV19,.,.,TRBJ1-4,CASSTYRADEKLFF,TGTGCCAGTAGTACCTACAGGGCTGATGAAAAACTGTTTTTT
TRBV12-3/TRBV12-4,.,.,TRBJ2-7,CASSYSGSYEQYF,TGTGCCAGCAGTTACAGCGGTTCCTACGAGCAGTACTTC
TRBV19,.,TRBD1,TRBJ1-1,CASTRLDRGRENTEAFF,TGTGCCAGTACCCGTTTGGACAGGGGGCGGGAGAACACTGAAGCTTTCTTT
TRBV27,.,TRBD2,TRBJ2-3,CASSRMGRGGTDTQYF,TGTGCCAGCAGCCGAATGGGGCGGGGGGGCACAGATACGCAGTATTTT
TRBV28,.,TRBD1,TRBJ1-2,CASSPGQGNYGYTF,TGTGCCAGCAGTCCCGGACAGGGTAACTATGGCTACACCTTC
TRBV6-5,.,TRBD2,TRBJ2-7,CASSLLAGEGEQYF,TGTGCCAGCAGCTTACTAGCGGGAGAAGGCGAGCAGTACTTC
TRBV7-2,.,TRBD1,TRBJ1-4,CASSLGTGAPFEKLFF,TGTGCCAGCAGCCTGGGAACAGGGGCCCCCTTTGAAAAACTGTTTTTT
TRBV5-6,.,.,TRBJ1-2,CASSLGGSLIYGYTF,TGTGCCAGCAGCTTGGGAGGGTCTCTGATCTATGGCTACACCTTC
TRBV4-1,.,TRBD1,TRBJ2-5,CASSPSGQGGETQYF,TGCGCCAGCAGCCCCTCTGGACAGGGGGGAGAGACCCAGTACTTC
TRBV19,few,TRBD1,TRBJ1-2,CASSTGGVSYGYTF,TGTGCCAGTAGCACAGGGGGCGTGAGCTATGGCTACACCTTC
TRBV10-3,.,TRBD1,TRBJ1-4,CAISEAGGAEKLFF,TGTGCCATCAGTGAGGCAGGGGGCGCGGAAAAACTGTTTTTT
TRBV6-2/TRBV6-3,.,.,TRBJ1-5,CASSYRDTNQPQHF,TGTGCCAGCAGTTACCGGGACACGAATCAGCCCCAGCATTTT
TRBV6-1,.,.,TRBJ2-3,CASSEGVLTDTQYF,TGTGCCAGCAGTGAAGGCGTGCTTACAGATACGCAGTATTTT
TRBV5-1,.,TRBD2,TRBJ2-3,CASSLKAGGSTDTQYF,TGCGCCAGCAGCCTTAAAGCGGGAGGGTCGACAGATACGCAGTATTTT
TRBV9,.,TRBD2,TRBJ2-2,CASSLWTSGGIDTGELFF,TGTGCCAGCAGCTTATGGACTAGCGGGGGGATCGACACCGGGGAGCTGTTTTTT
TRBV29-1,few,.,TRBJ1-1,CSAGGGLPTSEAFF,TGCAGCGCTGGGGGGGGACTACCTACCTCTGAAGCTTTCTTT
TRBV19,.,.,TRBJ1-5,CASSIESRRDQPQHF,TGTGCCAGTAGTATAGAATCCAGGCGGGACCAGCCCCAGCATTTT
TRBV6-1,few,.,TRBJ2-6,CASSEYSSGANVLTF,TGTGCCAGCAGTGAATATAGCTCTGGGGCCAACGTCCTGACTTTC
TRBV20-1,once,TRBD2,TRBJ2-1,CSASTAGGSDEQFF,TGCAGTGCTAGTACCGCGGGGGGGAGCGATGAGCAGTTCTTC
TRBV5-6,.,.,TRBJ1-6,CASSSDTGSANSPLHF,TGTGCCAGCAGCTCTGACACAGGGTCGGCAAATTCACCCCTCCACTTT
TRBV19,.,.,TRBJ2-2,CASSILSSVGELFF,TGTGCCAGTAGTATTTTGAGTTCTGTCGGGGAGCTGTTTTTT
TRBV4-2,.,TRBD2,TRBJ2-2,CASSPRVAGTGELFF,TGTGCCAGCAGCCCCCGGGTAGCGGGCACCGGGGAGCTGTTTTTT
TRBV7-3,.,TRBD2,TRBJ2-2,CASSREGANTGELFF,TGTGCCAGCAGCCGGGAGGGGGCGAACACCGGGGAGCTGTTTTTT
TRBV27,.,.,TRBJ1-2,CATGKARGYGYTF,TGTGCCACCGGCAAGGCCCGGGGCTATGGCTACACCTTC
TRBV5-1,.,.,TRBJ2-4,CASSLSTSSAKNIQYF,TGCGCCAGCAGCTTGTCCACTAGCTCCGCCAAAAACATTCAGTACTTC
TRBV19,.,TRBD1,TRBJ1-2,CASRDTGTGVAGSF,TGTGCCAGTAGGGATACCGGGACAGGGGTCGCTGGGTCCTTC
TRBV19,once,.,TRBJ1-3,CASITTVSGNTIYF,TGTGCCAGTATCACAACAGTCTCTGGAAACACCATATATTTT
TRBV19,few,.,TRBJ1-2,CASSIDRRQYGYTF,TGTGCCAGTAGTATAGACAGGCGACAGTATGGCTACACCTTC
TRBV6-1,.,.,TRBJ1-2,CASSDGHGLYGYTF,TGTGCCAGCAGTGATGGGCACGGACTCTATGGCTACACCTTC
TRBV5-1,.,.,TRBJ2-7,CASSLGTELYEQYF,TGCGCCAGCAGCTTGGGGACAGAGCTCTACGAGCAGTACTTC
TRBV6-5,.,TRBD1,TRBJ1-5,CATLDRGRDQPQHF,TGTGCCACCCTAGACAGGGGGCGCGATCAGCCCCAGCATTTT
TRBV20-1,.,TRBD2,TRBJ2-1,CSASNLAGTQGNEQFF,TGCAGTGCTAGTAATCTAGCGGGGACCCAAGGGAATGAGCAGTTCTTC
TRBV28,.,TRBD2,TRBJ2-4,CASSLPPARGGAAKNIQYF,TGTGCCAGCAGTTTACCCCCGGCTCGGGGGGGCGCGGCCAAAAACATTCAGTACTTC
TRBV19,.,TRBD1,TRBJ2-5,CASSPGQGAGGKTQYF,TGTGCCAGTAGTCCAGGACAGGGGGCTGGGGGGAAGACCCAGTACTTC
TRBV5-5,.,TRBD1,TRBJ1-5,CASSLWTGDYSNQPQHF,TGTGCCAGCAGCTTGTGGACAGGAGATTATAGCAATCAGCCCCAGCATTTT
TRBV7-9,.,TRBD2,TRBJ2-5,CASSFQAGGLETQYF,TGTGCCAGCAGCTTCCAGGCGGGGGGGCTAGAGACCCAGTACTTC
TRBV12-5,.,.,TRBJ2-2,CASGLATGGGEELFF,TGTGCTAGTGGTTTGGCCACGGGAGGGGGCGAGGAGCTGTTTTTT
TRBV5-8,.,TRBD1,TRBJ1-4,CASSLRQGAKEKLFF,TGTGCCAGCAGCTTGCGACAGGGGGCGAAGGAAAAACTGTTTTTT